Below, 23 T cell receptor beta chains from the same sample are listed, as sequenced in a study of blood T cell repertoires in COVID-19. Sequencing was performed with immunoSEQ multiplex PCR; in TCRdb, only in-frame clones are kept and a portion is missing. The table records approximately 100,000 clones, 70% to 85% of them present only once. Material for sequencing was peripheral blood. These receptors were obtained from a man aged 70 or older with acute or convalescent COVID-19.

This chain links TRBV6-4 with TRBJ1-6, with TRBD1 identical over 8 bases. Germline CDR1 and CDR2: MRHNA and SNTAGT. The CDR3 loop spans 14 amino acids. The V gene end was trimmed by 6 bases and the J gene end by 5 bases; junction bases not matched to a gene: 3. The CDR3: CASSSDRDNSPLHF. The CDR3 coding sequence is TGTGCCAGCAGCTCGGACAGGGATAATTCACCCCTCCACTTT.

The rearrangement uses TRBV28 and TRBJ1-1, with 7 bases lining up with TRBD1. The CDR3 length is 16 residues. V shed 7 bases, J shed 0 bases, and the junction held 11 bases outside the gene matches. Germline V CDR1 and CDR2: MDHEN, SYDVKM. The CDR3: CASNYPGQLMNTEAFF. The CDR3 coding sequence is TGTGCCAGCAATTATCCGGGACAGCTAATGAACACTGAAGCTTTCTTT.

The CDR3 protein is CASSQFVSTDTQYF. Written as DNA, the CDR3 is TGTGCCAGCAGCCAATTCGTTAGCACAGATACGCAGTATTTT. V is TRBV3-1 (or the pseudogene TRBV3-2) and J is TRBJ2-3, with D uncertain. Germline CDR1 is LGHDT and CDR2 is YNNKEL (reference sequence). The CDR3 consists of 14 residues. Trimming removed 2 bases from V and 0 bases from J, with 6 bases in between.

This chain joins TRBV4-2 and TRBJ2-1, with 10 bases aligning to TRBD2. In germline, CDR1 is LGHNA, CDR2 YNFKEQ. CDR3 size: 16 residues. The trim removed 4 bases at V and 7 bases at J, leaving 10 bases unmatched. CDR3 amino acids: CASSLGAGGTLNEQFF. CDR3 nucleotide sequence: TGTGCCAGCAGCCTAGGAGCGGGGGGGACATTAAATGAGCAGTTCTTC.

The rearrangement joins TRBV4-2 to TRBJ1-2; a weak D match, TRBD1 (6 bases). The germline V gene encodes CDR1 LGHNA and CDR2 YNFKEQ. This CDR3 is built from 15 residues. V was clipped by 0 bases and J by 3 bases, with 11 bases between them. For the CDR3, the DNA is TGTGCCAGCAGCCAAGACCTGACAGGCTACTATGGCTACACCTTC. Translating it yields CASSQDLTGYYGYTF.

The CDR3 nucleotides are TGTGCCAGCAGCTTATCGGCAGGGGGGGAGACCCAGTACTTC. Its translation is CASSLSAGGETQYF. This chain uses TRBV11-1 with TRBJ2-5; D may be TRBD1 (7 bases). The CDR3 runs 14 residues. The V gene's germline CDR1 is SGHAT and CDR2 FQDESV (reference sequence). Trimming took 2 bases from V and 5 from J, leaving 12 bases between them.

The chain employs TRBV9 and TRBJ2-5, with TRBD2 matching over 11 bases. V gave up 4 bases and J gave up 5 bases; unmatched junction bases: 10. Germline V gene sequence: CDR1 SGDLS, CDR2 YYNGEE. This CDR3 is built from 16 residues. The CDR3 loop is CASSPGLAGAPETQYF. CDR3 nucleotide sequence: TGTGCCAGCAGCCCCGGACTAGCGGGTGCCCCGGAGACCCAGTACTTC.

The gene calls are TRBV9 and TRBJ1-2, with no clear D. V was cut by 0 bases and J by 3 bases, with 3 bases left in between. This CDR3 is built from 12 residues. Per the germline V gene, CDR1 is SGDLS and CDR2 is YYNGEE. The DNA of the CDR3 is TGTGCCAGCAGCGTAGTAGACTATGGCTACACCTTC. Translated, it gives CASSVVDYGYTF.

The chain joins TRBV10-3 to TRBJ2-1, with a tentative D call TRBD2 (6 bases). Germline V CDR1 and CDR2: ENHRY, SYGVKD. V lost 4 bases, J lost 5 bases, and 12 bases lay in between. This CDR3 is built from 14 residues. CDR3: CAISGLGANNEQFF. The CDR3 DNA sequence: TGTGCCATCAGTGGACTAGGAGCGAACAATGAGCAGTTCTTC.

The V and J genes are TRBV6-5 and TRBJ2-7, with D uncertain. Trimming removed 0 bases from V and 6 bases from J, with 6 bases in between. From germline, CDR1 is MNHEY and CDR2 SVGAGI. The CDR3 contains 12 residues. The CDR3 sequence: CASSYSSGEQYF. In DNA form, the CDR3 reads TGTGCCAGCAGTTACTCGAGTGGCGAGCAGTACTTC.

The rearrangement joins TRBV3-1 (or the pseudogene TRBV3-2) to TRBJ2-3; 7 bases line up with TRBD2. The CDR3 totals 14 residues. From germline, CDR1 is LGHDT and CDR2 YNNKEL (reference sequence). After removal of 5 bases from V and 5 bases from J, the junction contained 7 bases not matched to a gene. In nucleotides, the CDR3 is TGTGCCAGCAGCAAAAGCGCTAGCGGAGATACGCAGTATTTT. Translating gives CASSKSASGDTQYF.

The rearrangement links TRBV27 to TRBJ2-2; TRBD2 agrees at 10 bases. Germline V CDR1 and CDR2: MNHEY, SMNVEV (reference sequence). This CDR3 has 15 residues. The junction had 3 bases not matched to a gene; V was cut back by 6 bases and J by 2 bases. The CDR3 loop reads CASRWTSGNTGELFF. The CDR3 bases are TGTGCCAGCAGGTGGACTAGCGGCAACACCGGGGAGCTGTTTTTT.

CDR3 amino acids: CASGTGQQETQYF. Here the CDR3 DNA reads TGTGCCAGCGGGACAGGCCAACAGGAGACCCAGTACTTC. The chain combines TRBV28 with TRBJ2-5, with 8 bases matching TRBD1. The length of the CDR3 is 13 residues. Germline V gives CDR1 MDHEN, CDR2 SYDVKM. Trimming cost V 8 bases and J 5 bases; bases outside gene matches: 7.

The chain couples TRBV6-5 to TRBJ2-1; TRBD2 matches 8 bases. With V trimmed by 5 bases and J by 9 bases, 12 bases remained unmatched. Germline V lookup: CDR1 MNHEY, CDR2 SVGAGI. The CDR3 has 15 amino acids. CDR3: CASSRRGGRLGEQFF. As DNA, the CDR3 is TGTGCCAGCAGTCGCCGGGGGGGCCGTTTGGGTGAGCAGTTCTTC.

The chain employs TRBV5-1 and TRBJ2-7; D might be TRBD1 (6 bases). CDR1 is SGHRS and CDR2 is YFSETQ in the germline V gene. CDR3 length equals 15 residues. The V gene lost 4 bases and the J gene lost 0 bases, with 14 bases spanning the gap. In DNA form, the CDR3 reads TGCGCCAGCAGCGGAGGACAGCGAGACTCCTACGAGCAGTACTTC. Translating it yields CASSGGQRDSYEQYF.

The rearrangement joins TRBV5-4 to TRBJ2-5; 9 nucleotides align to TRBD2. Germline V gene data show CDR1 as SGHNT and CDR2 as YYREEE (reference sequence). The CDR3 extends over 15 amino acids. V dropped 0 bases and J dropped 4; count of bases not matched to a gene: 4. The CDR3 DNA follows: TGTGCCAGCAGCTTGGTCTCTAGCGGGACAGAGACCCAGTACTTC. Its protein product is CASSLVSSGTETQYF.

Only one count was recorded for this clone. This sequence joins TRBV3-1 (or the pseudogene TRBV3-2) and TRBJ2-7; 14 nucleotides match TRBD2. CDR3 length: 14 residues. The germline gives CDR1 LGHDT, CDR2 YNNKEL (reference sequence). V was clipped by 5 bases and J by 4 bases; unmatched bases: 1. The DNA of the CDR3 is TGTGCCAGCAGCGGGACTAGCGGGAGTTACGAGCAGTACTTC. This codes for CASSGTSGSYEQYF.

This clone was counted a few times. The V call is TRBV5-4, the J call TRBJ1-6; possibly TRBD1 for D (6 bases). This CDR3 spans 14 amino acids. V was shortened by 1 base and J by 10 bases, with 12 bases between the two germline ends. Per germline, CDR1 SGHNT and CDR2 YYREEE (reference sequence). This chain's CDR3 is CASSLYYRESPLHF. As DNA, the CDR3 is TGTGCCAGCAGCTTGTATTACAGGGAATCACCCCTCCACTTT. The full variable domain, completed using reference TRBV5-4 and TRBJ1-6, is ETGVTQSPTHLIKTRGQQVTLRCSSQSGHNTVSWYQQALGQGPQFIFQYYREEENGRGNFPPRFSGLQFPNYSSELNVNALELDDSALYLCASSLYYRESPLHFGNGTRLTVT.

The chain carries TRBV10-3 and TRBJ2-7; 10 positions match TRBD2. Per the germline V gene, CDR1 is ENHRY and CDR2 is SYGVKD. CDR3 length: 14 amino acids. Trimming removed 6 bases from V and 7 bases from J; junction bases left unmatched: 9. The CDR3 DNA reads as TGTGCCATCAGCAATCTAGCGGGAGAGCAAGAGCAGTACTTC. Residues: CAISNLAGEQEQYF.

This chain connects TRBV7-2 to TRBJ2-7; tentatively, D is TRBD2 (7 bases). V dropped 7 bases and J dropped 1 base, with 20 bases sitting between them. CDR3 length: 16 residues. From germline, CDR1 is SGHTA and CDR2 FQGNSA. CDR3 sequence: CASTEGGGWFSYEQYF. DNA of the CDR3: TGTGCCAGCACCGAGGGAGGGGGATGGTTTTCCTACGAGCAGTACTTC.

The chain links TRBV3-1 (or the pseudogene TRBV3-2) to TRBJ1-2; possibly TRBD1 for D (6 bases). V dropped 0 bases and J dropped 8 bases, with 16 bases sitting between them. Germline values: CDR1 LGHDT, CDR2 YNNKEL (reference sequence). There are 15 residues in the CDR3. The CDR3 loop is CASSQDSGGAYGYTF. CDR3 in DNA: TGTGCCAGCAGCCAAGATTCGGGGGGCGCATACGGCTACACCTTC.

The chain employs TRBV30 and TRBJ1-6; TRBD1 matches at 9 bases. The CDR3 runs to 16 residues. Unmatched junction bases numbered 11, after V lost 2 bases and J lost 9 bases. Germline CDR1 is GTSNPN and CDR2 is SVGIG (reference sequence). The chain's CDR3 is CAWSSTGTGLFSPLHF. The CDR3 nucleotides read TGTGCCTGGAGTTCCACCGGGACAGGGCTATTTTCACCCCTCCACTTT.

The rearrangement joins TRBV6-2 or TRBV6-3 to TRBJ2-7; D is possibly TRBD2 (6 bases). This CDR3 region has 13 residues. V dropped 3 bases and J dropped 6 bases, with 12 bases sitting between them. Germline V gene data show CDR1 as MNHEY and CDR2 as SVGEGT. In DNA form, the CDR3 reads TGTGCCAGCAGTTATACTAGCAGGAGCGAGCAGTACTTC. It yields the protein CASSYTSRSEQYF.